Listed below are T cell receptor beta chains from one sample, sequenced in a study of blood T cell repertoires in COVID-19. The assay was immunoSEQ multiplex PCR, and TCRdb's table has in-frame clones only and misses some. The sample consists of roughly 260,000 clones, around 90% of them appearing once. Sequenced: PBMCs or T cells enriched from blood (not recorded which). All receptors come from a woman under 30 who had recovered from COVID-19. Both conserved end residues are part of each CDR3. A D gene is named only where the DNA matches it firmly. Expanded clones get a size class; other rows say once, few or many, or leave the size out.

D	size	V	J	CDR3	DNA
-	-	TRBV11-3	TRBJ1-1	CASSASGNTEAFF	TGTGCCAGCAGCGCTAGTGGGAACACTGAAGCTTTCTTT
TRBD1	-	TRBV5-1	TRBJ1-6	CASSLHRDRISDSPLHF	TGCGCCAGCAGCCTCCACCGGGACAGAATTTCCGATTCACCCCTCCACTTT
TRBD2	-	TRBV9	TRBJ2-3	CASSAAGGRTSTDTQYF	TGTGCCAGCAGCGCAGCGGGGGGCCGCACTAGCACAGATACGCAGTATTTT
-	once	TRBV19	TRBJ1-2	CASTPSLPGGYTF	TGTGCCAGTACTCCGTCGCTACCGGGTGGCTACACCTTC
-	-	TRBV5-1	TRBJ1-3	CASYGGRNTIYF	TGCGCCAGCTACGGGGGGCGAAACACCATATATTTT
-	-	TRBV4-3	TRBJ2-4	CASSQDFDSLAKNIQYF	TGCGCCAGCAGCCAAGATTTCGACAGCTTAGCCAAAAACATTCAGTACTTC
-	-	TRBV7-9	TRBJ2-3	CASSARQGTDTQYF	TGTGCCAGCAGCGCAAGACAGGGCACAGATACGCAGTATTTT
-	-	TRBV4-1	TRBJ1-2	CASSPTGEVVYGYTF	TGCGCCAGCAGCCCAACGGGGGAGGTAGTCTATGGCTACACCTTC
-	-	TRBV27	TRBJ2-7	CASSLIASVAYEQYF	TGTGCCAGCAGTTTAATCGCTAGCGTTGCCTACGAGCAGTACTTC
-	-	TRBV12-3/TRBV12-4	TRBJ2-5	CASTERGWETQYF	TGTGCCAGCACCGAAAGGGGTTGGGAGACCCAGTACTTC
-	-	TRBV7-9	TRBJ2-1	CASSKRRGNNEQFF	TGTGCCAGCAGTAAACGGAGGGGCAACAATGAGCAGTTCTTC
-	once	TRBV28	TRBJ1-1	CASSLPTFEAFF	TGTGCCAGCAGTTTACCCACATTTGAAGCTTTCTTT
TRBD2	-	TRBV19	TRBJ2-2	CASSGLGNTGELFF	TGTGCCAGTAGTGGACTAGGGAACACCGGGGAGCTGTTTTTT
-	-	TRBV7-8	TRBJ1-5	CASSLAQDQPQHF	TGTGCCAGCAGCTTAGCCCAGGATCAGCCCCAGCATTTT
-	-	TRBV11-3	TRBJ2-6	CASSSQGPSGANVLTF	TGTGCCAGCAGCTCACAGGGACCCTCTGGGGCCAACGTCCTGACTTTC
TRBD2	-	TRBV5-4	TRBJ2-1	CASSSLDRDYYNEQFF	TGTGCCAGCAGCTCACTAGACCGGGACTACTACAATGAGCAGTTCTTC
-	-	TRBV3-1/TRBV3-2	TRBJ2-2	CASSFGVANTGELFF	TGTGCCAGCAGCTTCGGGGTAGCGAACACCGGGGAGCTGTTTTTT
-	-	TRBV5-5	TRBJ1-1	CASSSGLFLNTEAFF	TGTGCCAGCAGTTCAGGACTGTTCCTAAACACTGAAGCTTTCTTT
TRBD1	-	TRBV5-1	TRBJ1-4	CASSLGTGGEKLFF	TGCGCCAGCAGCTTGGGGACAGGGGGCGAAAAACTGTTTTTT
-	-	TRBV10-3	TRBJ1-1	CAISRGASTEAFF	TGTGCCATCAGTAGAGGCGCCAGCACTGAAGCTTTCTTT
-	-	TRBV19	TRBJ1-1	CASRRAGDLTEAFF	TGTGCCAGTAGGCGGGCAGGGGACCTCACTGAAGCTTTCTTT
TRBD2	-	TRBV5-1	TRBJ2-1	CASRLAGVDEQFF	TGCGCCAGTAGACTAGCGGGAGTGGATGAGCAGTTCTTC
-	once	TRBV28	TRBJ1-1	CASSPSGRGMNTEAFF	TGTGCCAGCAGTCCCTCAGGCAGGGGCATGAACACTGAAGCTTTCTTT
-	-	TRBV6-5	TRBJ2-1	CASSLTRSPYNEQFF	TGTGCCAGCAGTCTTACTAGGAGTCCCTACAATGAGCAGTTCTTC
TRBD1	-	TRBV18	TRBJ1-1	CASSPGQGNTEAFF	TGTGCCAGCTCACCGGGACAGGGGAACACTGAAGCTTTCTTT
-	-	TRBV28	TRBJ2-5	CASSFLSGVRGTQYF	TGTGCCAGCAGTTTTCTCTCGGGGGTCCGGGGGACCCAGTACTTC
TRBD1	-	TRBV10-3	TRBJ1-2	CAISESGQGSYGYTF	TGTGCCATCAGTGAGTCGGGACAGGGATCCTATGGCTACACCTTC
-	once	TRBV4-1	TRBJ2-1	CASRPRAVAGGQQFF	TGCGCCAGCAGGCCAAGGGCGGTCGCGGGCGGTCAGCAGTTCTTC
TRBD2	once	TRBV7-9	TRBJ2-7	CASSSVSSGSSYEQYF	TGTGCCAGCAGCTCGGTGTCTAGCGGGAGCTCCTACGAGCAGTACTTC
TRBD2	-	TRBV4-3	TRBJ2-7	CASSQDPGTSGGLVKQYF	TGCGCCAGCAGCCAAGATCCCGGGACTAGCGGGGGGCTGGTAAAGCAGTACTTC
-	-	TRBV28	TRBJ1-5	CASTPTRNQPQHF	TGTGCCAGCACCCCGACCAGGAATCAGCCCCAGCATTTT
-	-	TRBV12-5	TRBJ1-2	CASGQDNKPLYGYTF	TGTGCTAGTGGCCAGGACAACAAACCCCTCTATGGCTACACCTTC
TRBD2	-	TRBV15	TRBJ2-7	CATSRGPTSGSSSQYF	TGTGCCACCAGCAGAGGTCCGACTAGCGGGTCGTCGTCGCAGTACTTC
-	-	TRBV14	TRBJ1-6	CASSQDFGATLHF	TGTGCCAGCAGCCAAGACTTTGGGGCCACCCTCCACTTT
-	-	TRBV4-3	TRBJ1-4	CASSQEIRGTSHEKLFF	TGCGCCAGCAGCCAAGAAATAAGAGGCACATCCCATGAAAAACTGTTTTTT
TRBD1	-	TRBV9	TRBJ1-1	CASSAGTGDEAFF	TGTGCCAGCAGCGCCGGGACAGGGGATGAAGCTTTCTTT
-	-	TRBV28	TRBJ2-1	CASSDYEQFF	TGTGCCAGCAGCGACTATGAGCAGTTCTTC
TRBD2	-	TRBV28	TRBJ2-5	CASRASGPPQETQYF	TGTGCCAGCAGGGCTAGCGGGCCCCCGCAAGAGACCCAGTACTTC
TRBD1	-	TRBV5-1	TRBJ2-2	CASSGGQGGTGELFF	TGCGCCAGCAGCGGGGGACAGGGAGGTACCGGGGAGCTGTTTTTT
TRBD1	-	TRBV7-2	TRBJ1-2	CASTNPGGQGYTF	TGTGCCAGCACCAATCCAGGGGGCCAGGGCTACACCTTC
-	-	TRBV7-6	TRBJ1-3	CASSNSLRTSGNTIYF	TGTGCCAGCAGCAATAGCCTCAGGACTTCAGGAAACACCATATATTTT